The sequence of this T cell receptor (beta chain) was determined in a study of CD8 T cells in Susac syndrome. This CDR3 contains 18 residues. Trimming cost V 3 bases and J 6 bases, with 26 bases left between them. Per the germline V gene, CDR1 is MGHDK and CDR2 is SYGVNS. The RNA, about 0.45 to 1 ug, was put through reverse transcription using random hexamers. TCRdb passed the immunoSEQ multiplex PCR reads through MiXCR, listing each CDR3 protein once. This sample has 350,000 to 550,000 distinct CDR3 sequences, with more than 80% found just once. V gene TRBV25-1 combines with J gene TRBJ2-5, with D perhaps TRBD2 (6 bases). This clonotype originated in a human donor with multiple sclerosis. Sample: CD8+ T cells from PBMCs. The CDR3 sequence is CASSDEEPSAQPTKTQYF. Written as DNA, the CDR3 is TGTGCCAGCAGTGATGAAGAGCCTAGCGCCCAACCCACGAAGACCCAGTACTTC.